The sequence of this T cell receptor (beta chain) was determined in a study of T cell repertoires in cytomegalovirus infection (dated by TCRdb to the late 2010s). Study-level background: Alongside well-studied HLA-B-restricted epitopes, the peptide stimulations were aimed at recently identified HLA-C-restricted CMV epitopes, whose presentation resists viral immunomodulation. The HLA type of each donor mattered for the analysis, because public TCR beta signatures pointed to carriage of CMV infection along with the matching HLA type. Study-wide findings and limitations: The ex vivo response was dominated by HLA-C-restricted CMV-specific TCR beta clonotypes, and the single most frequent clonotype in two of eight donors was supplied by these HLA-C-restricted clonotypes. In both this cohort and an independent roughly 330-donor cohort, the cumulative frequency of public TCR beta family members distinguished carriers of CMV infection plus the relevant HLA type.

The sample was run on an Illumina HiSeq 1500. Through fastp at Q25 and MiXCR, TCRdb rebuilt clones from the public reads, retaining in-frame beta chains. Rows are combined by CDR3 protein, so each entry shows the most common genes and DNA. Recorded for this sample are some 940,000 distinct CDR3 sequences; approximately 31% of them occurred a single time. Jointly, the top ten make up over 12% of the sample. A few counts support this clonotype. Its antigen is unknown. Base quality data are lacking; no much larger clone is found one base away. The treatment or condition label corresponds to: in vitro stimulation with specific CMV peptide epitopes to enrich CMV-specific T cells. V gives up 5 bases and J gives up 8 bases, and the segment between their germline ends measures 18 bases. Counted from cysteine to phenylalanine, this CDR3 has 14 amino acids. The entry retains the CDR3 DNA only, 42 bases that are in frame from base 1. The germline V gene (reference sequence) specifies LNHNV as CDR1 and YYDKDF as CDR2.

This TCR was sampled from a human donor in good health (CMV status not recorded). Some clones in this sample may be carry-over from other donors' samples. The receptor chain draws on TRBV15 and TRBJ1-2; the D gene is perhaps TRBD1, from 5 matching bases. The sample here was cultured CD8+ T cells from PBMCs, taken from culture after CMV antigen stimulation. The DNA sequence is as follows: TGTGCCACCAGCCCACCCAGGGCGGAGGGAGGCTACACCTTC. It translates to CATSPPRAEGGYTF.